The rows below give T cell receptor beta chains drawn from one sample of a study of blood T cell repertoires in COVID-19. Produced via immunoSEQ multiplex PCR; TCRdb's table is partial and in-frame only. The sample includes 190,000 or so clones, 70% to 80% of them seen just once. What was sequenced was peripheral blood. All receptors come from a man in his fifties or sixties who had recovered from COVID-19. Both conserved end residues are part of each CDR3. Not every row has a clone size; where given, it reads once, few, many or a size class.

TRBJ2-1 TRBV6-6 - CASSRTGTSGPSSYNEQFF
TRBJ1-5 TRBV6-5 - CASSYSGGSYQPQHF
TRBJ2-7 TRBV3-1/TRBV3-2 - CASSQAGSPWEQYF
TRBJ2-3 TRBV28 - CASTALTGRGTDTQYF
TRBJ1-6 TRBV30 few CAWSVMDRESSPLHF
TRBJ1-6 TRBV5-1 few CASSLGHLGYNSPLHF
TRBJ2-7 TRBV19 many CASSQTETYEQYF
TRBJ2-7 TRBV15 few CATSRGPDWEQYF
TRBJ2-1 TRBV19 - CASSIDSGSVYEQFF
TRBJ2-2 TRBV24-1 - CATSDFSGSPGELFF
TRBJ2-2 TRBV28 - CASRSHPGGNTGELFF
TRBJ2-1 TRBV6-2/TRBV6-3 many CASSKQGNEQFF
TRBJ2-5 TRBV12-5 few CASGLRGIEETQYF
TRBJ2-2 TRBV7-3 - CASSTGDTGELFF
TRBJ1-2 TRBV28 - CASGTGVVSNYGYTF
TRBJ1-4 TRBV29-1 - CSAVGGTNEKLFF
TRBJ2-7 TRBV27 - CASSPYTGPSYEQYF
TRBJ2-2 TRBV18 - CASSPEHGELFF
TRBJ1-6 TRBV4-1 - CASSQYRVDRQNSPLHF
TRBJ1-2 TRBV27 - CASSPRQGTNYGYTF
TRBJ1-2 TRBV14 - CASRPGTGFGYTF
TRBJ1-5 TRBV3-1/TRBV3-2 once CASSQGRGNQPQHF
TRBJ2-1 TRBV5-1 - CASSLGLAGVSSYNEQFF
TRBJ2-1 TRBV3-1/TRBV3-2 - CASSQEVGRVYVNEQFF
TRBJ2-7 TRBV15 - CATSRDMTGVRNF
TRBJ2-7 TRBV28 - CASSLWAGRYEQYF
TRBJ1-5 TRBV2 - CASRGQLNQPQHF
TRBJ2-7 TRBV3-1/TRBV3-2 - CASSAQGAYEQYF
TRBJ1-5 TRBV19 many CASTMGQGGNQPQHF
TRBJ2-6 TRBV7-3 - CASSPTSSGANVLTF
TRBJ1-6 TRBV9 - CASSGHVLNSPLHF
TRBJ2-5 TRBV7-3 few CASSFSHQETQYF
TRBJ1-2 TRBV11-2 - CASSLTHRDIYGYTF
TRBJ2-7 TRBV30 - CAWETSGNSYEQYF
TRBJ2-2 TRBV24-1 - CATSGGQTNTGELFF
TRBJ1-1 TRBV4-2 few CASSQDVTGGTEAFF